Below, one T cell receptor beta chain is given with its context. The data were obtained in a study of blood T cell repertoires in COVID-19. Overall study context: The origin of the acute and convalescent COVID-19 samples was the United States, Italy and Spain. T cells, B-cell-depleted T cells, or PBMCs supplied cDNA or gDNA.

V was pared by 5 bases and J by 4 bases, with 16 bases between. The CDR3 sequence is 15 residues long. Germline assignment: CDR1 SGHTS and CDR2 YDEGEE. In the original processing: Reference gene primer amplification gave nucleated cell count estimates. Clones were sequenced by immunoSEQ multiplex PCR, and TCRdb holds only the in-frame ones, with some missing. V, J and clone size are taken as reported in that table, and D and trimming were inferred from the DNA itself. The table shows hundreds of thousands of clones, with 88% occurring only once. The source is a woman aged 25 to 39 who had recovered from COVID-19. Material for sequencing was peripheral blood. This chain joins TRBV5-8 and TRBJ2-1; D unresolved. The CDR3 DNA sequence: TGTGCCAGCAGTCATATAGCCGGTCTATACAATGAGCAGTTCTTC. Protein sequence: CASSHIAGLYNEQFF.